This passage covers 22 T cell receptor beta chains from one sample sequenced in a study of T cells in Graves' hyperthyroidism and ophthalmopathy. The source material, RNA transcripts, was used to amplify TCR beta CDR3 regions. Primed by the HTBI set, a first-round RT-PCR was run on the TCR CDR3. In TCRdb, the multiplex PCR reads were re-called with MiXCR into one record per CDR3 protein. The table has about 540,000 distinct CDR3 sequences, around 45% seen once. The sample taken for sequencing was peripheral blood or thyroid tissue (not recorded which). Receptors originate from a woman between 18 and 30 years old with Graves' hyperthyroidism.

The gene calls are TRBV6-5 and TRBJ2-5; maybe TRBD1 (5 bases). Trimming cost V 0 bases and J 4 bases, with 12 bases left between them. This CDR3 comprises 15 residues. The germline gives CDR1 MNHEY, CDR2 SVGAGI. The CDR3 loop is CASSYSPRQRETQYF. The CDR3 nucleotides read TGTGCCAGCAGTTACTCACCGAGACAGAGAGAGACCCAGTACTTC.

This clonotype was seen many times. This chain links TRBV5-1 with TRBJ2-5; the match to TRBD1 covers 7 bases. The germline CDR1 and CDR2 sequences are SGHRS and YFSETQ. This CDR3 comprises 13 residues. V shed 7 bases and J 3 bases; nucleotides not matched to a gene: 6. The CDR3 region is CASARQGEETQYF. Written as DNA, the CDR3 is TGCGCCAGCGCCCGACAGGGAGAAGAGACCCAGTACTTC.

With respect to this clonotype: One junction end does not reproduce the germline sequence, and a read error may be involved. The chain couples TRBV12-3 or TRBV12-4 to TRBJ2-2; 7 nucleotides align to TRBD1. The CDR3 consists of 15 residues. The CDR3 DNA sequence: TGTGCCAGCAGTTTAGCGGGACAGCAAGGAAATGAGCAGTTTTTT. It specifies CASSLAGQQGNEQFF.

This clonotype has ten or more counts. CDR3 DNA sequence: TGTGCCAGCAGCCAAGGGAGGCCGAGCACTGAAGCTTTCTTT. Translated: CASSQGRPSTEAFF. V gene TRBV4-2 combines with J gene TRBJ1-1; D is ambiguous. The CDR3 sequence is 14 residues long. V gave up 1 base and J gave up 4 bases, with 10 bases separating them. Germline lookup yields CDR1 LGHNA and CDR2 YNFKEQ.

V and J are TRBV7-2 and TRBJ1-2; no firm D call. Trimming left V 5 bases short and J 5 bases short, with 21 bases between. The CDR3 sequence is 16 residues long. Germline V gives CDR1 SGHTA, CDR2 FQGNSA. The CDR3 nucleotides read TGTGCCAGCAGCCCTTGGCAGACGGGAGGGTTGTATGGCTACACCTTC. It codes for CASSPWQTGGLYGYTF.

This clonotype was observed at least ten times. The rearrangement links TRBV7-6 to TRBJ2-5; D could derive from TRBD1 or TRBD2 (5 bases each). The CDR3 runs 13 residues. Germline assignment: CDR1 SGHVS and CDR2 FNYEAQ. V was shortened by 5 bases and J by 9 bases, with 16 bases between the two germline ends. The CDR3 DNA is TGTGCCAGCAGCCTCGGGACGGAGAGGGCCCAGTACTTC. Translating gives CASSLGTERAQYF. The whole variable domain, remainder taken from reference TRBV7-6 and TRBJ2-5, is GAGVSQSPRYKVTKRGQDVALRCDPISGHVSLYWYRQALGQGPEFLTYFNYEAQQDKSGLPNDRFSAERPEGSISTLTIQRTEQRDSAMYRCASSLGTERAQYFGPGTRLLVL.

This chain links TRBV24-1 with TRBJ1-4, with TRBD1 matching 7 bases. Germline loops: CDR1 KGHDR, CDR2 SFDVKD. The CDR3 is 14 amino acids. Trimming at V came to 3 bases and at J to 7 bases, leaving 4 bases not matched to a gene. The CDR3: CATSDGTDTEKLFF. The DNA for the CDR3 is TGTGCCACCAGTGATGGGACAGATACTGAAAAACTGTTTTTT.

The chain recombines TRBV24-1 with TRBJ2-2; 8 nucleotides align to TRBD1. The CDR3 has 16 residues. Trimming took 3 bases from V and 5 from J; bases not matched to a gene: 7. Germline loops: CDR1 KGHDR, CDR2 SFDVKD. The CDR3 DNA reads TGTGCCACCAGTGATCCCGGGACAGGCCATACCGGGGAGCTGTTTTTT. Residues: CATSDPGTGHTGELFF.

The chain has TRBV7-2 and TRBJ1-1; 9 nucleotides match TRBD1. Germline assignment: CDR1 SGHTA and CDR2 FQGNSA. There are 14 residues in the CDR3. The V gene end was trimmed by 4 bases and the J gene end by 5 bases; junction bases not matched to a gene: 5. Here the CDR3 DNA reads TGTGCCAGCAGCTCACAGGGGGCGGTTACTGAAGCTTTCTTT. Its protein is CASSSQGAVTEAFF.

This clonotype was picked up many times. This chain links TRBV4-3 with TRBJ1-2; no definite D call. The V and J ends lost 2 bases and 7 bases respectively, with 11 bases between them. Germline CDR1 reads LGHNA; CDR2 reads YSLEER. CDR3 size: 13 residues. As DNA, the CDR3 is TGCGCCAGCAGCCAAAAAGCGGAGCGTGGCTACACCTTC. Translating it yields CASSQKAERGYTF.

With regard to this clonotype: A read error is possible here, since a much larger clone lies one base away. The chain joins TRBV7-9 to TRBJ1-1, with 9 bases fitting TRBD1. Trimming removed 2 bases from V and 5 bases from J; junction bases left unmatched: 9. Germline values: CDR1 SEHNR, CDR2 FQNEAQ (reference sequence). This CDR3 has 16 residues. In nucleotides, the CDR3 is TGTGCCAGCAGCTTAACCCGGACAGGGGAGGAAACTGAAGCTTTCTTT. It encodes CASSLTRTGEETEAFF.

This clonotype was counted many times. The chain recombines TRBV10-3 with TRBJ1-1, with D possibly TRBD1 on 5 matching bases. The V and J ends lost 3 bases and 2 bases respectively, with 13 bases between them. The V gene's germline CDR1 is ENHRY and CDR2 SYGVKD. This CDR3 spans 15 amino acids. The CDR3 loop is CAISERGQGNTEAFF. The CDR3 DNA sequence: TGTGCCATCAGTGAACGAGGGCAGGGAAACACTGAAGCTTTCTTT.

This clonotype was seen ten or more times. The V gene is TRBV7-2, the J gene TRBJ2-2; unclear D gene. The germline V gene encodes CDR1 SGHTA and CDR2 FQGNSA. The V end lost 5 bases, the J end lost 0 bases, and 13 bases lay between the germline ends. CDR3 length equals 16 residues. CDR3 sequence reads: CASSPGGLANTGELFF. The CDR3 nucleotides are TGTGCCAGCAGCCCAGGTGGCCTAGCGAACACCGGGGAGCTGTTTTTT.

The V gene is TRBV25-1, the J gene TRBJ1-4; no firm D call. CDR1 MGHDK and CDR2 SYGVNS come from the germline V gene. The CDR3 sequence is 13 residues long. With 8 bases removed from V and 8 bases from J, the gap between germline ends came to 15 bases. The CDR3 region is CASSWGWGEKLFF. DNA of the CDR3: TGTGCCAGCTCTTGGGGATGGGGAGAAAAACTGTTTTTT.

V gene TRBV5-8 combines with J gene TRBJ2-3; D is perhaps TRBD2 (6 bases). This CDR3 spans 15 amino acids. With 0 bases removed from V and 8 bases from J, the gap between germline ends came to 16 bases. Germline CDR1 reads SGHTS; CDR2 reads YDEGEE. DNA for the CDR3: TGTGCCAGCAGCTTGGGACTAGGACCAAGGGCTACGCAGTATTTT. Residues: CASSLGLGPRATQYF.

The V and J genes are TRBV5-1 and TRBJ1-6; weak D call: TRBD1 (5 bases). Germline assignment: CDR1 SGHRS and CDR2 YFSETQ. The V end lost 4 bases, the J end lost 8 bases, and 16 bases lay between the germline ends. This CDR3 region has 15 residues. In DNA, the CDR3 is TGCGCCAGCAGCGTCGGACTGGAGGGGCATTCACCCCTCCACTTT. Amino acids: CASSVGLEGHSPLHF.

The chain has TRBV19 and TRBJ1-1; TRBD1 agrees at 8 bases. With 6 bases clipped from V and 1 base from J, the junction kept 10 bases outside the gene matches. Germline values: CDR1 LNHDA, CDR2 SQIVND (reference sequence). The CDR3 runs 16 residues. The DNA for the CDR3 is TGTGCCAGTAGACGCCCTTCAGGACAGGGGAACACTGAAGCTTTCTTT. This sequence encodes CASRRPSGQGNTEAFF.

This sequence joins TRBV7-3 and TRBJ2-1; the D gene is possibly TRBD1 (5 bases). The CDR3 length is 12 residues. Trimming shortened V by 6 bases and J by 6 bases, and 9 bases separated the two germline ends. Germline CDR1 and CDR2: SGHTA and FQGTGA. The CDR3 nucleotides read TGTGCCAGCAGAGGGGCCGGCAATGAGCAGTTCTTC. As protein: CASRGAGNEQFF.

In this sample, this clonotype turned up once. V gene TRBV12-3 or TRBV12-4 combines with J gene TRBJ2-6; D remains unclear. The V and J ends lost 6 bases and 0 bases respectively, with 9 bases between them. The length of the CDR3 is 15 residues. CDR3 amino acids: CASSDGPSGANVLTF. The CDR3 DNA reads TGTGCCAGCAGCGACGGTCCCTCTGGGGCCAACGTCCTGACTTTC.

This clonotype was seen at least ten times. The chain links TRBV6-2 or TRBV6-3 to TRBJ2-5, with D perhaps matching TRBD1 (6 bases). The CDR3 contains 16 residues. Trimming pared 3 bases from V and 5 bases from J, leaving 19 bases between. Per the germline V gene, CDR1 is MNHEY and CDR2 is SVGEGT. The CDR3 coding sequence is TGTGCCAGCAGTTATGCCCCAGGACAGCCCTGGGAGACCCAGTACTTC. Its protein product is CASSYAPGQPWETQYF.

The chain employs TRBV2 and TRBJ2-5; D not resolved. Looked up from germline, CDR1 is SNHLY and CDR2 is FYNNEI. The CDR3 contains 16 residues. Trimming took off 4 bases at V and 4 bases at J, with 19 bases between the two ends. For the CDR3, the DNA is TGTGCCAGCAGTGGGAAGCAGCAACCTTACGGAGAGACCCAGTACTTC. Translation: CASSGKQQPYGETQYF. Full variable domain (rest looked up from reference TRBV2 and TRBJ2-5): EPEVTQTPSHQVTQMGQEVILRCVPISNHLYFYWYRQILGQKVEFLVSFYNNEISEKSEIFDDQFSVERPDGSNFTLKIRSTKLEDSAMYFCASSGKQQPYGETQYFGPGTRLLVL.

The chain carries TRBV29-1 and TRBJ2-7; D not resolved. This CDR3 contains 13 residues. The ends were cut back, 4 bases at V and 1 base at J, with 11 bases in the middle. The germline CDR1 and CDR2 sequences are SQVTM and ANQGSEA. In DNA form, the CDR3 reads TGCAGCGTTGGAGGCGACGCGTCCTACGAGCAGTACTTC. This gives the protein CSVGGDASYEQYF.